This TCR beta chain originates from a study of cytomegalovirus exposure and HLA in healthy donors. Study conclusions and caveats: Within the data, a cluster of highly shared sequence variants was likely a sequencing artifact.

CDR3 length equals 12 residues. V lost 1 base and J lost 8, with 7 bases in between. Germline-derived CDR1 and CDR2 are SGHRS and YFSETQ. It was with 60 Vbeta and 13 Jbeta primers that the PCR ran. Sequencing was performed with immunoSEQ multiplex PCR; in TCRdb, only in-frame clones are kept and a portion is missing. This table holds some 90,000 clones, approximately 74% found once. In the case of this clone: Its specificity is not known.

The sequence came from a female donor in good health and CMV-seropositive. This sequence joins TRBV5-1 and TRBJ2-1, with D possibly TRBD2 on 5 matching bases. The source material was PBMCs. The CDR3 bases are TGCGCCAGCAGCTTGTCCGGGGATGAGCAGTTCTTC. Residues: CASSLSGDEQFF.